This T cell receptor (beta chain) was retrieved from a study of blood T cell repertoires in COVID-19. For the study at large: T cells, B-cell-depleted T cells, or PBMCs provided the cDNA or gDNA that served as material.

This table comes from immunoSEQ multiplex PCR, and its TCRdb copy is limited to in-frame clones, with some not included. The table lists 100,000 to 120,000 clones, around three quarters of them singletons. CDR1 and CDR2 (germline): GTSNPN, SVGIG (reference sequence). V was shortened by 0 bases and J by 7 bases, with 19 bases between the two germline ends. This CDR3 has 16 residues. Sequencing was performed on peripheral blood. This sequence joins TRBV30 and TRBJ1-3; TRBD1 is a possible D gene (6 bases). The receptor comes from a woman aged 60-75 years with acute or convalescent COVID-19. As DNA, the CDR3 is TGTGCCTGGAGTGTACGCGGTAGGGGGGGCCGGAACACCATATATTTT. Encoded protein: CAWSVRGRGGRNTIYF.